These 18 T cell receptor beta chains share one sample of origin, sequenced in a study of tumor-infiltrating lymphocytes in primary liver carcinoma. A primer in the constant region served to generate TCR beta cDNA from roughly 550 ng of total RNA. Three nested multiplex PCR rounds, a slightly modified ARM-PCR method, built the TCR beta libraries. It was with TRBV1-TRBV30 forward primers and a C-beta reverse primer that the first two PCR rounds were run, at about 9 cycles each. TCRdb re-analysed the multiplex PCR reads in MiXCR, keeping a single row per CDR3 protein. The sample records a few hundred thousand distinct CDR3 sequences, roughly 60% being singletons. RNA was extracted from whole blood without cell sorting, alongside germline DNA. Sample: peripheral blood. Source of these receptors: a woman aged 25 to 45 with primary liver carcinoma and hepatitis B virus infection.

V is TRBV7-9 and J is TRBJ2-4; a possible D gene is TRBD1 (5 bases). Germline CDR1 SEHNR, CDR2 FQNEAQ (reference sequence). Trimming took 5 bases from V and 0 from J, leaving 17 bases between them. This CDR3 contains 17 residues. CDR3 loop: CASSPAMGLLAKNIQYF. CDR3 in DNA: TGTGCCAGCAGCCCAGCGATGGGGCTACTAGCCAAAAACATTCAGTACTTC.

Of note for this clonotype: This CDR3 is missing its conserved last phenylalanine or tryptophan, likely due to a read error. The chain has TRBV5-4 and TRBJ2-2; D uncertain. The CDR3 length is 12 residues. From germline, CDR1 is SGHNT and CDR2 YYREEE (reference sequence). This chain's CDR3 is CASNLASGELFI. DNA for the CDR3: TGTGCCAGCAACTTGGCCTCCGGGGAGCTGTTTATT.

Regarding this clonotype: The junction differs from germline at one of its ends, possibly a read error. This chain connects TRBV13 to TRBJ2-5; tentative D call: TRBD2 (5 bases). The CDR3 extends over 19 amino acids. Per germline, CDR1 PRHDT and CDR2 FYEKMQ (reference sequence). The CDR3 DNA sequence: TGTGCCAGCAGCCCAGACCCTACTCTAGCTCTCGAGGGCCAAGAGAGCCAGTACTTC. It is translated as CASSPDPTLALEGQESQYF.

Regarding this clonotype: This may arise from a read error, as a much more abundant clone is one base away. DNA of the CDR3: TGTGTCAGCAGCTCAGGGCGGATACAAGAGACCCAGTACTTC. This sequence encodes CVSSSGRIQETQYF. The V call is TRBV14, the J call TRBJ2-5; the D gene is possibly TRBD1 (5 bases). CDR1 is SGHDN and CDR2 is FVKESK in the germline V gene. This CDR3 region has 14 residues. Full variable domain (remainder filled in from reference TRBV14 and TRBJ2-5): EAGVTQFPSHSVIEKGQTVTLRCDPISGHDNLYWYRRVMGKEIKFLLHFVKESKQDESGMPNNRFLAERTGGTYSTLKVQPAELEDSGVYFCVSSSGRIQETQYFGPGTRLLVL.

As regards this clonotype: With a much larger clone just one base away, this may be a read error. The chain's CDR3 is CASNLGTLGAKNIQYF. DNA of the CDR3: TGTGCCAGCAACCTCGGGACGTTGGGGGCCAAAAACATTCAGTACTTC. This chain joins TRBV6-5 and TRBJ2-4; D could derive from TRBD1 or TRBD2 (5 bases each). Germline CDR1 MNHEY, CDR2 SVGAGI. The length of the CDR3 is 16 residues. V lost 7 bases to trimming and J lost 1 base, with 17 bases between them.

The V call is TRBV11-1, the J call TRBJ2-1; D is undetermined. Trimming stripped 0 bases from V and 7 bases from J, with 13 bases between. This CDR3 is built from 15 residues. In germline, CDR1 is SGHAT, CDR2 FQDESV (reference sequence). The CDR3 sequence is CASSLAGRPINEQFF. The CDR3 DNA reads TGTGCCAGCAGCTTAGCGGGCCGGCCCATAAATGAGCAGTTCTTC.

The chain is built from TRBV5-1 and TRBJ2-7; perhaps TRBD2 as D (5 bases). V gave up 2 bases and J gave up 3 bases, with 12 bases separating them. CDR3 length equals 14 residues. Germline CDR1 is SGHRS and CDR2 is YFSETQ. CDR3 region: CASSFVGRDYEQYF. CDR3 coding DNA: TGCGCCAGCAGCTTTGTTGGTCGGGACTACGAGCAGTACTTC. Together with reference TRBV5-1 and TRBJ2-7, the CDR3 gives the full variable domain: KAGVTQTPRYLIKTRGQQVTLSCSPISGHRSVSWYQQTPGQGLQFLFEYFSETQRNKGNFPGRFSGRQFSNSRSEMNVSTLELGDSALYLCASSFVGRDYEQYFGPGTRLTVT.

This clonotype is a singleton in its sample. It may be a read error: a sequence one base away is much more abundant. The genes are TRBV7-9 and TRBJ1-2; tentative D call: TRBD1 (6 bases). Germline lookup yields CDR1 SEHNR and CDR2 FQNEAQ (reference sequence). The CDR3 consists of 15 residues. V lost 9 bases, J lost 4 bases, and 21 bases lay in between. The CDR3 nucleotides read TGTGCCAGTCCGGGCCGGGACAACCCTGTCTATGGCTACACCTTC. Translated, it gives CASPGRDNPVYGYTF.

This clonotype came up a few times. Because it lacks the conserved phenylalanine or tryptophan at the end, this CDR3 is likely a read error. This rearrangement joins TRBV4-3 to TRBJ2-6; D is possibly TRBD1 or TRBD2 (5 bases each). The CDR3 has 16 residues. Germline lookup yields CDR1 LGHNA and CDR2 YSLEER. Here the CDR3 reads CASSPGQGPGANVLTL. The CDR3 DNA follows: TGCGCCAGCAGCCCTGGCCAGGGACCTGGAGCCAACGTCCTGACTTTA.

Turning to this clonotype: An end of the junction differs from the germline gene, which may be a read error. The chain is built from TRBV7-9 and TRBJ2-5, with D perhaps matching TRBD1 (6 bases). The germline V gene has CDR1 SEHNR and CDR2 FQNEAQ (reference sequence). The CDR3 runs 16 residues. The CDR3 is CVSSLKDSEYLNTQYF. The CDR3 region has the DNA TGTGTCAGCAGCTTAAAGGACAGCGAATACCTCAATACCCAGTACTTC.

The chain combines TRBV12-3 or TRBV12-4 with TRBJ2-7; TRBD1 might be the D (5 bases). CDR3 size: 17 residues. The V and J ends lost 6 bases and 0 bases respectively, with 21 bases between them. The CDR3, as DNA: TGTGCCAGCAGCCCAAACGTGGGCAGGGCGAGCTCCTACGAGCAGTACTTC. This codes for CASSPNVGRASSYEQYF.

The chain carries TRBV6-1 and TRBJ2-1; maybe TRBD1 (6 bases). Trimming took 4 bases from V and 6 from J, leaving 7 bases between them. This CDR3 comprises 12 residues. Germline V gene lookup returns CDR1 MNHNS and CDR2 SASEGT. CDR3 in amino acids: CASSARGNEQFF. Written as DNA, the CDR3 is TGTGCCAGCAGTGCCAGGGGCAATGAGCAGTTCTTC.

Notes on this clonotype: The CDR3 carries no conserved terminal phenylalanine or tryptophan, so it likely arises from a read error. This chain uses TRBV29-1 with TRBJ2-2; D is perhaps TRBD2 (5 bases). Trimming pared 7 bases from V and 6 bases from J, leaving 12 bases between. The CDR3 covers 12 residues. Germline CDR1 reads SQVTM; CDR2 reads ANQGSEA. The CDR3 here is CSARGWSGELFL. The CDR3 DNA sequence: TGCAGCGCTAGAGGGTGGTCCGGGGAGCTGTTTCTT.

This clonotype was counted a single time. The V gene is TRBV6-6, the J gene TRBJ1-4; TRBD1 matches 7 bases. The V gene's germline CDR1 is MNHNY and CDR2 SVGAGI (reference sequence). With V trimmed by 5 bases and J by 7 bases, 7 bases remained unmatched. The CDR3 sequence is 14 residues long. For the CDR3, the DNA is TGTGCCAGCAGTAAGCGACAGGGCCCTGAAAAACTGTTTTTT. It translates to CASSKRQGPEKLFF.

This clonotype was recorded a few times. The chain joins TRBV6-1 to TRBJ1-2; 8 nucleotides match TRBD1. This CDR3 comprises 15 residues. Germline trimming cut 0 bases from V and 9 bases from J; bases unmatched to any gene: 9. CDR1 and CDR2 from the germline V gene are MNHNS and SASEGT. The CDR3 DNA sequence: TGTGCCAGCAGTGAAGCAATTCTGGACAGGGATCGCTACACCTTC. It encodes CASSEAILDRDRYTF.

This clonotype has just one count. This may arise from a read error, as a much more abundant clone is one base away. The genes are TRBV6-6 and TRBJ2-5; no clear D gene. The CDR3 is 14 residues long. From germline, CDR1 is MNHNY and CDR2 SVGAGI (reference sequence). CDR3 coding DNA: TGTGCCAGCCGTTACGATTCCGCTAGGGAGACCCAGTACTTC. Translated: CASRYDSARETQYF.

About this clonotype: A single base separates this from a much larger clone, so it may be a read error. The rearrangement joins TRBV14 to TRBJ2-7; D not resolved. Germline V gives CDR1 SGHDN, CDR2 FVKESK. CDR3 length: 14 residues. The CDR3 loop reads CASNQALSKQEQYF. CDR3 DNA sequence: TGTGCCAGCAACCAAGCCTTGTCGAAACAGGAGCAGTACTTC.

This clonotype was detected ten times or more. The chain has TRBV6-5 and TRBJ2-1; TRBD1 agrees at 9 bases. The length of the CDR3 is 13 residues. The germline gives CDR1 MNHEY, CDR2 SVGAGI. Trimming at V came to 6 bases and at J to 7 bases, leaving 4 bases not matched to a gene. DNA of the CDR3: TGTGCCAGCAGGCGACAGGGGGGGAATGAGCAGTTCTTC. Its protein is CASRRQGGNEQFF.